A selection of T cell receptor beta chains follows, all from one sample in a study of blood T cells in healthy people across ages. TCRdb analysed the 5' RACE reads with MiXCR anew, one entry per CDR3 protein. Found here are around 1,000,000 distinct CDR3 sequences, roughly a quarter of them singletons; the top ten hold around 0.7%. These same records also appear under a second study, on T cells of mothers and their children.

Sequenced input: blood. Source of these receptors: a girl aged 2 to 9 in good health. CDR3s leave out the opening cysteine and the closing phenylalanine or tryptophan. Fields, in order: J gene, V gene, CDR3 length, CDR3 protein.

TRBJ2-3 TRBV29-1 11 SVGQGRIDTQY
TRBJ2-1 TRBV4-1 14 ASSPAPPAHWGEQF
TRBJ2-5 TRBV3-1 9 ASSQDTGQY
TRBJ1-2 TRBV6-5 11 ASSFRVTGGYT
TRBJ1-5 TRBV7-9 15 ASSLAGGRGRDQPQH
TRBJ2-1 TRBV9 14 ASSPRGLRSNNEQF
TRBJ1-1 TRBV5-6 12 ASSFNGVNTEAF
TRBJ1-1 TRBV29-1 13 SVAYLGQGRTEAF
TRBJ2-5 TRBV27 11 ASSLSGPGEQY
TRBJ2-3 TRBV20-1 11 SAIAASTDTQY
TRBJ1-1 TRBV29-1 10 SVDKEDTEAF
TRBJ2-3 TRBV12-3/TRBV12-4 12 ASTLSPAQNTQY
TRBJ2-3 TRBV24-1 11 ATSDLLENTQY
TRBJ1-2 TRBV5-1 10 ASSFGLGGYT
TRBJ1-4 TRBV2 14 ASSEGTAVTNEKLF
TRBJ1-3 TRBV2 13 ASSTGTGSGNTIY
TRBJ2-1 TRBV11-2 11 ASSVDRDYERY
TRBJ1-1 TRBV27 12 ASSLSPQGTEAF
TRBJ2-5 TRBV20-1 9 SAREDPEQS
TRBJ2-5 TRBV20-1 12 SARDWGRVETQY
TRBJ2-5 TRBV29-1 11 SGSLQGGETQY
TRBJ1-1 TRBV20-1 10 SASRQGLEAF
TRBJ2-1 TRBV24-1 12 ATSEPGAYNEQF
TRBJ2-5 TRBV20-1 11 SAGGSLGETQY
TRBJ2-5 TRBV11-2 17 ASSLPIAGGTPDPETQY
TRBJ2-1 TRBV24-1 12 ATTGTGGLNEQF
TRBJ2-5 TRBV28 11 ASKEGLWETQY
- TRBV19 9 ASMGAHEQY